A single sample is the source of the 9 T cell receptor beta chains below, sequenced in a study of response to subunit inactivated influenza vaccine. TCRdb passed the RT-PCR reads through MiXCR, listing each CDR3 protein once. The sample consists of roughly 790,000 distinct CDR3 sequences, 21% of them appearing once. Material: PBMCs from blood, obtained approximately 5 days after vaccination. The receptor set was obtained from a man aged 50 to 59 who received an inactivated influenza vaccine.

This clonotype was counted a few times. The rearrangement joins TRBV5-6 to TRBJ2-5, with 11 bases aligning to TRBD2. The CDR3 is made up of 17 amino acids. Trimming took 0 bases from V and 5 from J; bases not matched to a gene: 9. Germline V gene data show CDR1 as SGHDT and CDR2 as YYEEEE. The CDR3 here is CASSLESSGGNWETQYF. CDR3 bases: TGTGCCAGCAGCTTGGAGTCTAGCGGGGGGAATTGGGAGACCCAGTACTTC.

This clonotype has a handful of counts. This chain uses TRBV6-5 with TRBJ1-3; D remains unclear. Germline V CDR1 and CDR2: MNHEY, SVGAGI. CDR3 length: 14 residues. With 0 bases removed from V and 3 bases from J, the gap between germline ends came to 6 bases. The CDR3 here is CASSYSEGGNTIYF. The CDR3 bases are TGTGCCAGCAGTTACTCAGAGGGTGGAAACACCATATATTTT.

The rearrangement joins TRBV12-3 or TRBV12-4 to TRBJ2-7; D uncertain. CDR3 length equals 12 residues. Deletions cut 3 bases from V and 8 bases from J, with 11 bases between. The CDR3 DNA is TGTGCCAGCAGTTTTGGGTCAGGCAAGCAGTACTTC. It yields the protein CASSFGSGKQYF.

The DNA for the CDR3 is TGTGCCAGCAGCCAAGGGAAGGACAGGGGGCTGGCGCAATTGTTCTTC. Translated: CASSQGKDRGLAQLFF. V and J are TRBV3-1 and TRBJ2-1; 11 bases agree with TRBD1. The germline CDR1 and CDR2 sequences are LGHDT and YNNKEL (reference sequence). The V segment lost 1 base and the J segment 15 bases; nucleotides outside the gene matches: 14. The CDR3 length is 16 residues.

The chain is built from TRBV5-5 and TRBJ2-3, with 10 bases aligning to TRBD2. With 4 bases clipped from V and 3 bases from J, the junction kept 8 bases outside the gene matches. The CDR3 covers 16 residues. The V gene's germline CDR1 is SGHKS and CDR2 YYEKEE (reference sequence). CDR3 nucleotides: TGTGCCAGCAGCACCGGGACTAGCGTGGAGACAGATACGCAGTATTTT. This codes for CASSTGTSVETDTQYF.

This clonotype turned up a few times. The chain recombines TRBV20-1 with TRBJ2-7; 11 bases are a match to TRBD2. Germline CDR1 DFQATT, CDR2 SNEGSKA (reference sequence). Trimming at V came to 5 bases and at J to 5 bases, leaving 8 bases not matched to a gene. The CDR3 has 14 amino acids. The CDR3 here is CSAGQTSGSHEQYF. CDR3 DNA sequence: TGCAGTGCTGGACAAACTAGCGGGAGCCACGAGCAGTACTTC.

This clonotype was detected only a few times. The chain uses TRBV5-4 and TRBJ2-3, with D possibly TRBD2 on 5 matching bases. V was clipped by 2 bases and J by 5 bases, with 15 bases between them. The germline CDR1 and CDR2 sequences are SGHNT and YYREEE (reference sequence). The length of the CDR3 is 15 residues. The CDR3 coding sequence is TGTGCCAGCAGCTTTTTTGGTAGGGCGGGAGATACGCAGTATTTT. Amino acids: CASSFFGRAGDTQYF.

This clonotype was seen many times. The rearrangement uses TRBV10-2 and TRBJ2-2, with D perhaps given as TRBD1 or TRBD2 (5 bases each). Germline CDR1 WSHSY, CDR2 SAAADI. CDR3 length: 13 amino acids. The V end lost 9 bases, the J end lost 1 base, and 9 bases lay between the germline ends. In DNA, the CDR3 is TGCGCCAGTGGGACCTGGAACACCGGGGAGCTGTTTTTT. This codes for CASGTWNTGELFF.

This clonotype has a handful of counts. The genes are TRBV6-1 and TRBJ1-1, with 8 bases matching TRBD1. The CDR3 runs to 14 residues. The ends lost 7 bases at V and 1 base at J; junction bases unmatched: 5. The V gene's germline CDR1 is MNHNS and CDR2 SASEGT. The CDR3 region has the DNA TGTGCCAGCACGCCAGGGGGCAGGAACACTGAAGCTTTCTTT. Residues: CASTPGGRNTEAFF.